The 9 T cell receptor beta chains below all came from one sample that was sequenced in a study of shared clonotypes between healthy human individuals. Sequencing used immunoSEQ multiplex PCR; TCRdb keeps in-frame clones, though not all of them. The sample yields around 940,000 clones, about three quarters seen once. The sequenced material came from memory CD4+ T cells sorted from blood. Specified subset: CD45RA-negative fraction. These receptors originate from a man younger than 35 in good health.

The chain has TRBV11-2 and TRBJ2-7, with a possible D match to TRBD2 (6 bases). This CDR3 spans 15 amino acids. V was shortened by 0 bases and J by 6 bases, with 15 bases between the two germline ends. Germline V gene sequence: CDR1 SGHAT, CDR2 FQNNGV. The chain's CDR3 is CASSLDTTSFGEQYF. DNA of the CDR3: TGTGCCAGCAGCTTAGATACCACTAGCTTCGGCGAGCAGTACTTC.

The rearrangement uses TRBV5-1 and TRBJ2-1; TRBD2 agrees at 9 bases. The CDR3 is 15 residues long. The V gene end was trimmed by 6 bases and the J gene end by 9 bases; junction bases not matched to a gene: 13. Germline loops: CDR1 SGHRS, CDR2 YFSETQ. CDR3 loop: CASTDIRTSAVEQFF. The CDR3 nucleotides are TGCGCCAGCACTGATATCCGGACTAGCGCGGTTGAGCAGTTCTTC.

This clone appeared a few times. The V call is TRBV6-1, the J call TRBJ1-2; 7 bases map to TRBD1. CDR3 length equals 16 residues. Germline V CDR1 and CDR2: MNHNS, SASEGT. V was clipped by 1 base and J by 4 bases; unmatched bases: 9. The CDR3 is CASSEGAGQSPYGYTF. The CDR3 DNA is TGTGCCAGCAGTGAAGGCGCGGGACAGTCCCCCTATGGCTACACCTTC.

The J gene is TRBJ1-2, the V gene TRBV29-1; TRBD1 matches at 11 bases. The junction had 5 bases not matched to a gene; V was cut back by 3 bases and J by 5 bases. The V gene's germline CDR1 is SQVTM and CDR2 ANQGSEA. CDR3 length equals 14 residues. In DNA, the CDR3 is TGCAGCGTTGATGGACAGGGGGCGCGATATGGCTACACCTTC. This translates into CSVDGQGARYGYTF.

The chain carries TRBV6-5 and TRBJ2-1; D is ambiguous. V was clipped by 7 bases and J by 5 bases, with 12 bases between them. Germline V CDR1 and CDR2: MNHEY, SVGAGI. CDR3 length: 13 amino acids. As DNA, the CDR3 is TGTGCCAGCACACCCCCCGAACACAATGAGCAGTTCTTC. Protein sequence: CASTPPEHNEQFF.

The chain combines TRBV6-5 with TRBJ1-1, with 8 bases that match TRBD1. The CDR3 runs to 16 residues. Germline loops: CDR1 MNHEY, CDR2 SVGAGI. V was pared by 2 bases and J by 8 bases, with 13 bases of the junction left unmatched. The CDR3 nucleotides are TGTGCCAGCAGTTACACCCCCGGACAGGGCAGTGGGGAAGCTTTCTTT. Protein product: CASSYTPGQGSGEAFF.

V is TRBV6-5 and J is TRBJ2-1; a weak D match, TRBD1 (5 bases). Between the trimmed V and J ends, which lost 2 bases and 6 bases, there was a span of 8 bases. Germline CDR1 reads MNHEY; CDR2 reads SVGAGI. The CDR3 is made up of 13 amino acids. CDR3: CASSYGTGNEQFF. Here the CDR3 DNA reads TGTGCCAGCAGTTACGGCACAGGCAATGAGCAGTTCTTC.

V gene TRBV10-2 combines with J gene TRBJ2-1, with TRBD2 matching 11 bases. After removal of 8 bases from V and 8 bases from J, the junction contained 11 bases not matched to a gene. The CDR3 runs to 15 residues. Germline CDR1 reads WSHSY; CDR2 reads SAAADI. The CDR3 loop is CASGSRRLAGYEQFF. The CDR3 DNA reads TGCGCCAGCGGGTCTAGGAGACTAGCGGGGTATGAGCAGTTCTTC.

A word on this clone: This sample includes further DNA sequences coding for the same CDR3. This rearrangement joins TRBV6-1 to TRBJ2-7; a possible D gene is TRBD2 (5 bases). V lost 4 bases to trimming and J lost 4 bases, with 8 bases between them. The CDR3 has 12 amino acids. Germline V gives CDR1 MNHNS, CDR2 SASEGT. The CDR3 sequence: CASSVRGYEQYF. The CDR3 bases are TGTGCCAGCAGTGTACGAGGGTACGAGCAGTACTTC.